This TCR beta chain was identified during a study of T cell responses to AZD1222 COVID-19 vaccine. Study findings and constraints: Nearly half of spike-specific TCRs reportedly go after variant regions that carry no mutations. White British ancestry dominated among donors, who included more females, and clonal diversity was possibly underestimated.

Germline values: CDR1 SEHNR, CDR2 FQNEAQ (reference sequence). Deletions cut 2 bases from V and 5 bases from J, with 15 bases between. The CDR3 has 15 amino acids. Comment on this clone: Its antigen remains unidentified.

The assay was immunoSEQ multiplex PCR, and TCRdb's table has in-frame clones only and misses some. The data show over 85,000 clones, 75% to 90% seen once. The sequencing used peripheral blood, collected on day 0 of AZD1222 vaccination. The sequence came from an adult in good health. The chain uses TRBV7-9 and TRBJ1-1, with D maybe TRBD1 (6 bases). The CDR3 spells CASSLINLQGTEAFF. In nucleotides, the CDR3 is TGTGCCAGCAGCTTAATCAACCTACAGGGAACTGAAGCTTTCTTT.